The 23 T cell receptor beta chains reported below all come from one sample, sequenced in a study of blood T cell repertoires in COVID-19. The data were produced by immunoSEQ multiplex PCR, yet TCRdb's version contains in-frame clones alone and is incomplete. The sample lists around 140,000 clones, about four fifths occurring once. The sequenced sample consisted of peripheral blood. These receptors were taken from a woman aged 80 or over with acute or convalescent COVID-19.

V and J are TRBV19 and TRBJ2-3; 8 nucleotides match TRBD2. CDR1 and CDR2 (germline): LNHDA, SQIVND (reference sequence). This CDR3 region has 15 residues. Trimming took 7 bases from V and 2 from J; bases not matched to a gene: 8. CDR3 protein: CASKPLAGDTDTQYF. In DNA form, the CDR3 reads TGTGCCAGTAAACCCCTAGCGGGTGACACAGATACGCAGTATTTT.

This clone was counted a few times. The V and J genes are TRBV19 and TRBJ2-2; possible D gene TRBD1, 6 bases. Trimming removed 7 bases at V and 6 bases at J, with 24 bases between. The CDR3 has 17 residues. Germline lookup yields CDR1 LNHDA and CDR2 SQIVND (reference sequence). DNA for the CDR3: TGTGCCAGTACCAATCGGGGATACAGGGTCGATGCCGGGGAGCTGTTTTTT. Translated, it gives CASTNRGYRVDAGELFF. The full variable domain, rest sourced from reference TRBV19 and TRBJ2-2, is DGGITQSPKYLFRKEGQNVTLSCEQNLNHDAMYWYRQDPGQGLRLIYYSQIVNDFQKGDIAEGYSVSREKKESFPLTVTSAQKNPTAFYLCASTNRGYRVDAGELFFGEGSRLTVL.

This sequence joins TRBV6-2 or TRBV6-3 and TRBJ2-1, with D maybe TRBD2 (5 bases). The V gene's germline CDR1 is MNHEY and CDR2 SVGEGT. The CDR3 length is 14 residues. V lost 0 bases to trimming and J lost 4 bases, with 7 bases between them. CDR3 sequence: CASSYSPGYNEQFF. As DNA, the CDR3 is TGTGCCAGCAGTTACTCTCCGGGGTACAATGAGCAGTTCTTC.

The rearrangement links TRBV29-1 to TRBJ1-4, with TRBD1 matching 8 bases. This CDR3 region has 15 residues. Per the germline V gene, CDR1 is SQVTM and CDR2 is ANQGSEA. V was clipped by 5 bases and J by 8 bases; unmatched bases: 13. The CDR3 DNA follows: TGCAGCGTTCCCGGGACAGGTGGATCATCAGAAAAACTGTTTTTT. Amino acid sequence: CSVPGTGGSSEKLFF.

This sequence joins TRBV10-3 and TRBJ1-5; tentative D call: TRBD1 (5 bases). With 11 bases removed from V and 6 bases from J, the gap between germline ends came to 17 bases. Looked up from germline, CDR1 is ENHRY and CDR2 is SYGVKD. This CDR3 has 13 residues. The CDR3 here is CASGGEFGQPQHF. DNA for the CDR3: TGTGCCTCTGGGGGGGAGTTCGGTCAGCCCCAGCATTTT.

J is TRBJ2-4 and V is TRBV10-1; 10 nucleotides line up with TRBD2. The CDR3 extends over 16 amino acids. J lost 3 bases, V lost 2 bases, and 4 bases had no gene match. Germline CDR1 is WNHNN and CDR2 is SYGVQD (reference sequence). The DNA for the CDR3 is TGCGCCAGCAGTGAGGGAGTAGCGGGAGGCAAAAACATTCAGTACTTC. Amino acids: CASSEGVAGGKNIQYF.

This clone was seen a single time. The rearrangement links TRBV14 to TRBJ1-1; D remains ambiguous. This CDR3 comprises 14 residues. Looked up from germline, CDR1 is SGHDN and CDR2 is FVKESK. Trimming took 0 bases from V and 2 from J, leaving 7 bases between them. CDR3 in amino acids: CASSQDTSNTEAFF. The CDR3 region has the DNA TGTGCCAGCAGCCAAGATACCAGTAACACTGAAGCTTTCTTT.

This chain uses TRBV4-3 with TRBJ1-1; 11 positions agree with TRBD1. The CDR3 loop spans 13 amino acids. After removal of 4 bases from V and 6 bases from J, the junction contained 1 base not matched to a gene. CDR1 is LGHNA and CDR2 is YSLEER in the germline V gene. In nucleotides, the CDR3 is TGCGCCAGCAGCCGGGGACAGGGGGCTGAAGCTTTCTTT. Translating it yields CASSRGQGAEAFF.

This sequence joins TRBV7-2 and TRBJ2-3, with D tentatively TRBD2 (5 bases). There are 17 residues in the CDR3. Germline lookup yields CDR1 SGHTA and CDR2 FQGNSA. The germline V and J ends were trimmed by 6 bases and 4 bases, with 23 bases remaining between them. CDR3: CASSPINGGPAPDTQYF. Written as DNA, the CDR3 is TGTGCCAGCAGTCCTATTAATGGCGGGCCAGCCCCAGATACGCAGTATTTT.

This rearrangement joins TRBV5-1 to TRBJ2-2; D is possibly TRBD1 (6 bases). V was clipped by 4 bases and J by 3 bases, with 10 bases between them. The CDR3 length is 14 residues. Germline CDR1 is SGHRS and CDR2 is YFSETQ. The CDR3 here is CASSATGYTGELFF. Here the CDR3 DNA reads TGCGCCAGCAGCGCAACAGGGTACACCGGGGAGCTGTTTTTT.

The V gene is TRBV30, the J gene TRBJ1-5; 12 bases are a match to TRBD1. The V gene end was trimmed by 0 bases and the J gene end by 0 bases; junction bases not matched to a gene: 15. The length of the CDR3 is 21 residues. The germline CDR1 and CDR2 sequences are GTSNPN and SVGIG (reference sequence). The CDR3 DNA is TGTGCCTGGAGTGTAGGGACAGGGGGCTACTACGAGATTGATAGCAATCAGCCCCAGCATTTT. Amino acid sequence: CAWSVGTGGYYEIDSNQPQHF.

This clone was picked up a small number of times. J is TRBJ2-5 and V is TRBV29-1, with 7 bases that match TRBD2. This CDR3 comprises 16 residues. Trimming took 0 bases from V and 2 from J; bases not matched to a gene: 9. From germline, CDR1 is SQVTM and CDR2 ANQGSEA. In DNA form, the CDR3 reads TGCAGCGTTGAAGATCAGCGGGACGTAGTTCAAGAGACCCAGTACTTC. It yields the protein CSVEDQRDVVQETQYF.

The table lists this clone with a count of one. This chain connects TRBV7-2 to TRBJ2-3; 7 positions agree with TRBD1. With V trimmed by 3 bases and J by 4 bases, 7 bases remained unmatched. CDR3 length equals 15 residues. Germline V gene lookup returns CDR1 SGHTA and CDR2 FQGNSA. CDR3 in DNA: TGTGCCAGCAGCTTCGCAGGGGGAAGGGCAGATACGCAGTATTTT. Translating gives CASSFAGGRADTQYF.

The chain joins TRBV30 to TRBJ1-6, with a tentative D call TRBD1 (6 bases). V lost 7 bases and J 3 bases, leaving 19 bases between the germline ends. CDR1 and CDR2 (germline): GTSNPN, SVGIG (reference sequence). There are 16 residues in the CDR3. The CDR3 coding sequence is TGTGCCTTGTCACTCCTACCGACAGGCTATAATTCACCCCTCCACTTT. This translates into CALSLLPTGYNSPLHF.

CDR3 loop: CASSTPGLQETQYF. CDR3 DNA: TGTGCCAGTAGTACGCCGGGACTCCAAGAGACCCAGTACTTC. The V call is TRBV19, the J call TRBJ2-5; D may be TRBD2 (6 bases). Trimming pared 4 bases from V and 1 base from J, leaving 10 bases between. This CDR3 comprises 14 residues. Germline V CDR1 and CDR2: LNHDA, SQIVND (reference sequence).

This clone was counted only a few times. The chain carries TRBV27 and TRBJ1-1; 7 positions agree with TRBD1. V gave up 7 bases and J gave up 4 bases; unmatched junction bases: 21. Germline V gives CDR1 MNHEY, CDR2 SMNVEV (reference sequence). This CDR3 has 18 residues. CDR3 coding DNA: TGTGCCAGCACCATGAAAATAAGGTATGGACAGGTGGTCACTGAAGCTTTCTTT. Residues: CASTMKIRYGQVVTEAFF.

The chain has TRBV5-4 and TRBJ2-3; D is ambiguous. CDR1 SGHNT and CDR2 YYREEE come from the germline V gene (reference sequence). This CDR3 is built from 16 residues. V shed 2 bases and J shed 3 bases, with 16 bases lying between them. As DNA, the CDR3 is TGTGCCAGCAGCTTACTACTCAAAGAAGTAACAGATACGCAGTATTTT. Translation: CASSLLLKEVTDTQYF.

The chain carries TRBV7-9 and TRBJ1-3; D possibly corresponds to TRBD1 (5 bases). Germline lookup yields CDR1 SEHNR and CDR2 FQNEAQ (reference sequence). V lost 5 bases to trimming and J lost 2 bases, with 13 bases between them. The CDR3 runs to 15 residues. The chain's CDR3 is CASSDAGYTGNTIYF. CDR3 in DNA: TGTGCCAGCAGCGACGCAGGGTACACTGGAAACACCATATATTTT. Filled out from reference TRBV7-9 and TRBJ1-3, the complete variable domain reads DTGVSQNPRHKITKRGQNVTFRCDPISEHNRLYWYRQTLGQGPEFLTYFQNEAQLEKSRLLSDRFSAERPKGSFSTLEIQRTEQGDSAMYLCASSDAGYTGNTIYFGEGSWLTVV.

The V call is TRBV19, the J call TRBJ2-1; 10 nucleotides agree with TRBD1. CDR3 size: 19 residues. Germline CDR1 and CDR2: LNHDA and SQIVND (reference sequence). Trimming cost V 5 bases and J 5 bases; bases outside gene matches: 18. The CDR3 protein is CASSPRTSSGTGVNNEQFF. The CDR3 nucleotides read TGTGCCAGTAGTCCCCGCACCTCTTCCGGGACAGGGGTAAACAATGAGCAGTTCTTC.

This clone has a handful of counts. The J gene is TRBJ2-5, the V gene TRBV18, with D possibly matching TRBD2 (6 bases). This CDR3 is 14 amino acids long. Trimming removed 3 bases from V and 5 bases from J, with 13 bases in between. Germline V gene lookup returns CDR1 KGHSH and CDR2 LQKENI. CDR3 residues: CASSPLLAGETQYF. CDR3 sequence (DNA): TGTGCCAGCTCACCGCTACTAGCAGGGGAGACCCAGTACTTC.

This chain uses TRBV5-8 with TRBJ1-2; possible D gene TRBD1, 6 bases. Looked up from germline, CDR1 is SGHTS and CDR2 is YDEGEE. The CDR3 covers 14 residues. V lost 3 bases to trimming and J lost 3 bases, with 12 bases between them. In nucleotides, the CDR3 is TGTGCCAGCAGCTCCCGACAGGTTCACTATGGCTACACCTTC. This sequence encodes CASSSRQVHYGYTF. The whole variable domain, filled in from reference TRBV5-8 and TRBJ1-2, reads EAGVTQSPTHLIKTRGQQATLRCSPISGHTSVYWYQQALGLGLQFLLWYDEGEERNRGNFPPRFSGRQFPNYSSELNVNALELEDSALYLCASSSRQVHYGYTFGSGTRLTVV.

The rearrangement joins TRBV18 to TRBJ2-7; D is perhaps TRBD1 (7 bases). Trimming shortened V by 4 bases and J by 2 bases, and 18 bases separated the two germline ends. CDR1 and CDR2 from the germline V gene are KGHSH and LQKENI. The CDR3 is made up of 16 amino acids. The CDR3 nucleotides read TGTGCCAGCTCACGTAGCGGATCAACAGGGGCCTACGAGCAGTACTTC. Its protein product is CASSRSGSTGAYEQYF.

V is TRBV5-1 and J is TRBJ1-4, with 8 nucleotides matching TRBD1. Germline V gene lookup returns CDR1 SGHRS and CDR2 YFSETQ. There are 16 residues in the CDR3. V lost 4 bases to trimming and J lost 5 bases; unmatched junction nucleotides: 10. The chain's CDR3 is CASSLHSGTGNEKLFF. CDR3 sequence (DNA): TGCGCCAGCAGCCTCCACTCCGGGACAGGAAATGAAAAACTGTTTTTT.